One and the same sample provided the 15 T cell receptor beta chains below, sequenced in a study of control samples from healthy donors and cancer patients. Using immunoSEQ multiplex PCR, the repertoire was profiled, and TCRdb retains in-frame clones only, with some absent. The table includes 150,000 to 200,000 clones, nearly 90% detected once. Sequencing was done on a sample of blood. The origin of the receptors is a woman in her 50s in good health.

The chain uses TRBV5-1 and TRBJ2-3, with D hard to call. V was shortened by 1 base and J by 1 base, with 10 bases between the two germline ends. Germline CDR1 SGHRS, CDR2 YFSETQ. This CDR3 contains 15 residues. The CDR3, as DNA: TGCGCCAGCAGCTTGTGGCGGACGGGCACAGATACGCAGTATTTT. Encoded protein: CASSLWRTGTDTQYF. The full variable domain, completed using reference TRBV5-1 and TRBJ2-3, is KAGVTQTPRYLIKTRGQQVTLSCSPISGHRSVSWYQQTPGQGLQFLFEYFSETQRNKGNFPGRFSGRQFSNSRSEMNVSTLELGDSALYLCASSLWRTGTDTQYFGPGTRLTVL.

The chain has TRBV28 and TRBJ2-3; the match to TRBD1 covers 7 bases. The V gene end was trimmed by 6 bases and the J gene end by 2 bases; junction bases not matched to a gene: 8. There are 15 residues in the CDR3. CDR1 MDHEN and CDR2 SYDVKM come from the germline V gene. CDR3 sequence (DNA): TGTGCCAGCAGCCGCCCGGGGACAGCCACAGATACGCAGTATTTT. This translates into CASSRPGTATDTQYF.

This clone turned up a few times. This chain's CDR3 is CASSEARSVGRVSGYTF. CDR3 coding DNA: TGTGCCAGCAGTGAAGCTAGGTCCGTTGGCAGGGTCTCTGGCTACACCTTC. This chain uses TRBV6-1 with TRBJ1-2, with TRBD1 as a possible D gene (5 bases). Germline V gives CDR1 MNHNS, CDR2 SASEGT. Trimming shortened V by 0 bases and J by 7 bases, and 21 bases separated the two germline ends. The CDR3 loop spans 17 amino acids.

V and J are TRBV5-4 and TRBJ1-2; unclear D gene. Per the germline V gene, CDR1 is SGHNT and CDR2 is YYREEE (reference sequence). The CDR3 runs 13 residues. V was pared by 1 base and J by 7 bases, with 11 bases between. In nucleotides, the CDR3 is TGTGCCAGCAGCTTGTTAGAGGGTCGTGGCTACACCTTC. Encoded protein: CASSLLEGRGYTF.

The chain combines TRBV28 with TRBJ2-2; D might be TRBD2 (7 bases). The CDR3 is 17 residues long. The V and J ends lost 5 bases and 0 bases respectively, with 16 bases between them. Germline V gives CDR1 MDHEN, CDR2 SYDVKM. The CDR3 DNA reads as TGTGCCAGCAGTCCGGGGGGCTATACGGCGAACACCGGGGAGCTGTTTTTT. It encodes CASSPGGYTANTGELFF.

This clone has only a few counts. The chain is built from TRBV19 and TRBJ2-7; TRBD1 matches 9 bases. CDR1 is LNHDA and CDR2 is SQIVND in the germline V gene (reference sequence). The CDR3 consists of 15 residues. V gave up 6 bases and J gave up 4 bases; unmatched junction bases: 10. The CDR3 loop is CASRGLRDRVYEQYF. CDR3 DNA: TGTGCCAGTAGGGGACTTCGGGACAGGGTTTACGAGCAGTACTTC. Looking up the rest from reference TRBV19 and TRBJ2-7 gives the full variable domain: DGGITQSPKYLFRKEGQNVTLSCEQNLNHDAMYWYRQDPGQGLRLIYYSQIVNDFQKGDIAEGYSVSREKKESFPLTVTSAQKNPTAFYLCASRGLRDRVYEQYFGPGTRLTVT.

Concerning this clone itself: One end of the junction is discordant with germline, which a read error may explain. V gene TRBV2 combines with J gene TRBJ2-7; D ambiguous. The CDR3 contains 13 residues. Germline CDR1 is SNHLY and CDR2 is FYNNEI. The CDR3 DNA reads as TGTGCCAGCGGTGATGCAGGTCTGCGCGAGCAGTACTTC. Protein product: CASGDAGLREQYF.

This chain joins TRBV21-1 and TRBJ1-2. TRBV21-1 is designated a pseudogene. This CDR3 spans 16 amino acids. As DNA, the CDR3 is TGTGCCAGCAGCGCGCGGCGATATCTCCTTAACTATGGCTACACCTTC. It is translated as CASSARRYLLNYGYTF.

CDR3 nucleotide sequence: TGTGCCAGCAGCCAAGCCGGGACTTCGAACACTGAAGCTTTCTTT. This translates into CASSQAGTSNTEAFF. The chain recombines TRBV3-1 (or the pseudogene TRBV3-2) with TRBJ1-1; possibly TRBD1 for D (5 bases). V lost 1 base, J lost 1 base, and 10 bases lay in between. This CDR3 is built from 15 residues. CDR1 is LGHDT, CDR2 YNNKEL, per germline (reference sequence).

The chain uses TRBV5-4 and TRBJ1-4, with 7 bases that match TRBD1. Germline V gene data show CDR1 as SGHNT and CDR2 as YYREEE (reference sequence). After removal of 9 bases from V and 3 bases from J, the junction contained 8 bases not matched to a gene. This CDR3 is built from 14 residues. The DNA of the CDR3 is TGTGCCACCCCCGGGACAGATCCTAATGAAAAACTGTTTTTT. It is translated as CATPGTDPNEKLFF.

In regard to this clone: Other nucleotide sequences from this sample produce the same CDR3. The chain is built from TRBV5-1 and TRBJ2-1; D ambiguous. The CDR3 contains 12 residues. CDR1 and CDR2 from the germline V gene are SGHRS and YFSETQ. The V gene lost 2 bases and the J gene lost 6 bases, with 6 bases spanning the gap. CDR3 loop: CASSLGLNEQFF. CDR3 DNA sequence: TGCGCCAGCAGCTTAGGTCTCAATGAGCAGTTCTTC.

CDR3 amino acids: CASTPTANQPQHF. The CDR3 nucleotides are TGCGCCAGCACCCCCACCGCCAATCAGCCCCAGCATTTT. The chain links TRBV10-2 to TRBJ1-5; D not certain. CDR1 and CDR2 (germline): WSHSY, SAAADI. This CDR3 is 13 amino acids long. Trimming cost V 7 bases and J 3 bases, with 10 bases left between them.

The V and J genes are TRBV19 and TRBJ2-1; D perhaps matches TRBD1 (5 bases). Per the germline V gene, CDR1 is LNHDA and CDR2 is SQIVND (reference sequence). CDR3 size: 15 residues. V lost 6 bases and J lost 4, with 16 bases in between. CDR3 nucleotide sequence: TGTGCCAGTAGACCGGACACCGAACCATACAATGAGCAGTTCTTC. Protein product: CASRPDTEPYNEQFF.

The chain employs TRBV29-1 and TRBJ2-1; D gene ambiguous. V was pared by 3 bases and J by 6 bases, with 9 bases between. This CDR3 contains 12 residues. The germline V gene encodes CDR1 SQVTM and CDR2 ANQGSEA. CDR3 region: CSVDRYFNEQFF. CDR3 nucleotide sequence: TGCAGCGTTGACAGATACTTCAATGAGCAGTTCTTC.

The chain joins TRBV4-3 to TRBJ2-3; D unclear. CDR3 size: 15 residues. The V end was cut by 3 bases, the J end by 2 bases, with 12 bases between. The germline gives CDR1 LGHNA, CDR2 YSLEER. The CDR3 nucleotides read TGCGCCAGCAGCCAGACCAGGACCTACACAGATACGCAGTATTTT. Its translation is CASSQTRTYTDTQYF.